The count of the clone carrying this TCR beta chain is one. This sample was taken from a study of blood T cell repertoires in COVID-19. Study at large: PBMCs, B-cell-depleted T cells, or T cells were the source of the cDNA or gDNA that made up the material.

Authors' data handling: Amplification from reference gene primers served as the basis for estimated nucleated cell counts. The repertoire was sequenced with immunoSEQ multiplex PCR; TCRdb's copy has only in-frame clones and lacks some. V, J and clone size reflect that table, while D and trimming were determined from the DNA. This sample carries approximately 300,000 clones, about 88% of them seen once, and the ten largest clones take 11%. During active infection, Seattle patients enrolled and were then monitored through disease. The sequencing input was peripheral blood. The clonotype was recovered from a woman aged 30 to 39 with COVID-19, enrolled during active disease.

The chain's CDR3 is CASSLGYGANVLTF. In DNA, the CDR3 is TGCGCCAGCAGCTTGGGTTATGGGGCCAACGTCCTGACTTTC. The rearrangement links TRBV5-1 to TRBJ2-6; D unclear. Trimming took 0 bases from V and 3 from J, leaving 4 bases between them. Germline V gene lookup returns CDR1 SGHRS and CDR2 YFSETQ. CDR3 length equals 14 residues.